The sequence of this TCR beta chain was determined in a study of T cell repertoires in cytomegalovirus infection. Germline assignment: CDR1 KGHSH and CDR2 LQKENI. V lost 4 bases and J lost 5; bases outside the gene matches: 7. The CDR3 runs 14 residues. TCRdb re-analysed the reads in MiXCR, keeping a single row per CDR3 protein. The table lists about 310,000 distinct CDR3 sequences, just under 25% of them singletons. Turning to this clonotype: Its target is unknown.

This TCR was recovered from a human donor in good health (CMV status not recorded). Some clones in this sample may be carry-over from other donors' samples. The source was cultured PBMCs, collected from culture after CMV antigen stimulation. The V gene is TRBV18, the J gene TRBJ2-7, with TRBD1 identical over 8 bases. Written as DNA, the CDR3 is TGTGCCAGCTCACAGGGACAGGCTAGGAACGAGCAGTACTTC. Translation: CASSQGQARNEQYF.